Listed below are T cell receptor beta chains from one sample, sequenced in a study of CD39 and CD103 CD8 tumor-infiltrating T cells. Here immunoSEQ multiplex PCR was the method, and the copy in TCRdb shows in-frame clones only, minus some. This sample has about 2,500 clones; approximately 78% occur once, and the top ten carry around 13%. The sample taken for sequencing was CD39- CD103- CD8+ T cells sorted from the tumor. The receptors originated from a human donor with head and neck squamous cell carcinoma. Each CDR3 is given with its conserved first and last residue. D genes are given only for firm matches. Part of the rows lack a size; the others show once, few, many or a class for expanded clones.

J	size	V	D	DNA	CDR3
TRBJ2-1	NA	TRBV12-2	NA	TGTGCAAGTCGCTTAAGGGGACTAGGGGCTCGAGAGTTCTTC	CASRLRGLGAREFF
TRBJ1-6	NA	TRBV27	NA	TGTGCCAGCGGGCTTGGGACCTCTAATTCACCCCTCCACTTT	CASGLGTSNSPLHF
TRBJ2-7	few	TRBV4-2	TRBD2	TGTGCCAGCAGCCAAGAAGGGACGGGGGGTACCTACGAGCAGTACTTC	CASSQEGTGGTYEQYF
TRBJ1-1	NA	TRBV7-8	NA	TGTGCCAGCAGCTTAGAACCCGGGGCTTACACTGAAGCTTTCTTT	CASSLEPGAYTEAFF
TRBJ2-7	NA	TRBV27	NA	TGTGCCAGCAGTTTATCAGGGCCGGCAGGTCACGAGCAGTACTTC	CASSLSGPAGHEQYF
TRBJ2-5	NA	TRBV6-7	TRBD1	TGTGCCAGCAGTTACCGGGACAGGGCCCAACAGCGGTACTTC	CASSYRDRAQQRYF
TRBJ2-7	NA	TRBV2	NA	TGTGCCAGCACTCGGCCGGACGGCTACGAGCAGTACTTC	CASTRPDGYEQYF
TRBJ2-1	NA	TRBV4-1	NA	TGCGCCAGCAGCCAAGAAGGGACAACCTACAATGAGCAGTTCTTC	CASSQEGTTYNEQFF
TRBJ2-1	NA	TRBV6-1	TRBD2	TGTGCCAGCAGTGAATTTAGCGGGGGGGCCCCCAATGAGCAGTTCTTC	CASSEFSGGAPNEQFF
TRBJ2-2	NA	TRBV5-1	TRBD2	TGCGCCAGCAGCACGGGACTATACACCGGGGAGCTGTTTTTT	CASSTGLYTGELFF
TRBJ2-7	NA	TRBV10-3	NA	TGTGCCATCAGTGACCCCGATACCACCTACGAGCAGTACTTC	CAISDPDTTYEQYF
TRBJ2-3	NA	TRBV5-1	NA	TGCGCCAGCAGCTTGGTTTCAGATACGCAGTATTTT	CASSLVSDTQYF
TRBJ1-1	NA	TRBV9	NA	TGTGCCAGCGGGACCGGACAGATAACGAACACTGAAGCTTTCTTT	CASGTGQITNTEAFF
TRBJ2-5	NA	TRBV5-1	TRBD2	TGCGCCAGCAGCCCCGGGACTAGCGGGGGGGCCTTTATACAAGAGACCCAGTACTTC	CASSPGTSGGAFIQETQYF
TRBJ2-2	few	TRBV5-1	NA	TGCGCCAGCAGCTTCGCGTCTCCCGGGGAGCTGTTTTTT	CASSFASPGELFF
TRBJ2-7	NA	TRBV6-5	NA	TGTGCCAGCAGTTCCCGGCTGATGGCCCACGAGCAGTACTTC	CASSSRLMAHEQYF
TRBJ2-3	NA	TRBV18	NA	TGTGCCAGCTCACCGTCGGGGGTCACAGATACGCAGTATTTT	CASSPSGVTDTQYF
TRBJ2-1	NA	TRBV27	TRBD1	TGTGCCAGCAGTTTGGGGGACAGACGCGAGCAGTTCTTC	CASSLGDRREQFF
TRBJ1-5	NA	TRBV19	NA	TGTGCCAGTAGTATGATGGGACAAACCAATCAGCCCCAGCATTTT	CASSMMGQTNQPQHF
TRBJ2-7	NA	TRBV29-1	NA	TGCAGCGTTGAGGCGGGTCGCGAGCAGTACTTC	CSVEAGREQYF
TRBJ2-1	NA	TRBV11-2	TRBD2	TGTGCCAGCAGCATTCAAGCGGGGAGCTCCTACAATGAGCAGTTCTTC	CASSIQAGSSYNEQFF
TRBJ2-7	NA	TRBV28	NA	TGTGCCAGCAGTTTATCAAAGACCGGGAAGGACTACGAGCAGTACTTC	CASSLSKTGKDYEQYF
TRBJ2-1	NA	TRBV5-1	TRBD1	TGCGCCAGCAGCTTGGAAGGGACAGCCTACAATGAGCAGTTCTTC	CASSLEGTAYNEQFF
TRBJ2-1	NA	TRBV5-4	NA	TGTGCCAGCAGCTCGGGGATGGGGTTATGGCTCTTC	CASSSGMGLWLF
TRBJ2-1	NA	TRBV27	NA	TGTGCCAGCAGTCAGGGCGACGGGTACAATGAGCAGTTCTTC	CASSQGDGYNEQFF
TRBJ2-3	NA	TRBV28	NA	TGTGCCAGCCTACCAGGGAGCACAGATACGCAGTATTTT	CASLPGSTDTQYF
TRBJ1-5	few	TRBV6-1	NA	TGTGCCAGCAGTGAAACAGGCCCGACGGGGACCCAGCATTTT	CASSETGPTGTQHF
TRBJ2-5	NA	TRBV7-9	NA	TGTGCCAGCAGCGACAACAGGGTGGGGCAAGAGACCCAGTACTTC	CASSDNRVGQETQYF
TRBJ2-7	NA	TRBV5-4	NA	TGTGCCAGCAGCTTGGACCAGGATTACGAGCAGTACTTC	CASSLDQDYEQYF
TRBJ1-2	NA	TRBV19	TRBD1	TGTGCCAGTACCGAAACCGGGACAGGGATTTATGGCTACACCTTC	CASTETGTGIYGYTF
TRBJ1-2	NA	TRBV7-9	NA	TGTGCCAGCAGCTTAGGTGGATATGGCTACACCTTC	CASSLGGYGYTF
TRBJ1-4	NA	TRBV9	NA	TGTGCCAGCAGCCAATGGGACGGTATTACTAATGAAAAACTGTTTTTT	CASSQWDGITNEKLFF
TRBJ2-5	NA	TRBV5-4	TRBD2	TGTGCCAGCAGCTTTAGACTTAGCGGGGGGGCGACGGAGACCCAGTACTTC	CASSFRLSGGATETQYF
TRBJ1-2	NA	TRBV6-1	TRBD1	TGTGCCAGCAGTGAAGTGGGGTTCGGACAGGGGGCCATTTATGGCTACACCTTC	CASSEVGFGQGAIYGYTF
TRBJ1-1	NA	TRBV5-5	NA	TGTGCCAGCAGCTTGACTCAGGCTGGGAACACTGAAGCTTTCTTT	CASSLTQAGNTEAFF
TRBJ2-7	few	TRBV7-8	NA	TGTGCCAGCAGCGTCCACCAGGGAGTTTCCTACGAGCAGTACTTC	CASSVHQGVSYEQYF
TRBJ2-5	NA	TRBV27	NA	TGTGCCAGCAGTTTATTTGGCCCGCCGGAGACCCAGTACTTC	CASSLFGPPETQYF